The 17 T cell receptor beta chains listed next were all sequenced from one sample in a study of shared clonotypes between healthy human individuals. Using immunoSEQ multiplex PCR, the repertoire was profiled, and TCRdb retains in-frame clones only, with some absent. The sample has roughly 500,000 clones, 90% to 96% seen once. Sequencing input: naive CD4+ T cells sorted from blood. The subset was: CD45RA+ positively selected. All receptors come from a woman aged 25 to 39 in good health.

This clone was seen once. This chain joins TRBV15 and TRBJ2-3, with 9 bases aligning to TRBD2. CDR3 length: 16 amino acids. From germline, CDR1 is LNHNV and CDR2 YYDKDF (reference sequence). J was trimmed by 2 bases and V by 2 bases; bases with no gene match: 5. The CDR3 spells CATSRRLAGPTDTQYF. The CDR3 DNA sequence: TGTGCCACCAGCAGAAGGCTAGCGGGACCCACAGATACGCAGTATTTT.

DNA for the CDR3: TGTGCCAGCTCACTTTCTGCAGGACCCCTCTCTGGAAACACCATATATTTT. Its protein is CASSLSAGPLSGNTIYF. The chain joins TRBV18 to TRBJ1-3; D uncertain. Germline V lookup: CDR1 KGHSH, CDR2 LQKENI. This CDR3 contains 17 residues. Trimming shortened V by 4 bases and J by 0 bases, and 16 bases separated the two germline ends.

The rearrangement links TRBV4-1 to TRBJ1-4; D remains ambiguous. The germline V and J ends were trimmed by 0 bases and 7 bases, with 15 bases remaining between them. The length of the CDR3 is 16 residues. The germline V gene encodes CDR1 MGHRA and CDR2 YSYEKL. This chain's CDR3 is CASSQDPVRLAEKLFF. CDR3 sequence (DNA): TGCGCCAGCAGCCAAGATCCAGTCCGTCTGGCTGAAAAACTGTTTTTT.

The CDR3 protein is CASSQVGASYEQYF. The CDR3 nucleotides read TGTGCCAGCAGCCAAGTAGGGGCATCCTACGAGCAGTACTTC. The chain combines TRBV4-2 with TRBJ2-7, with D perhaps TRBD1 (5 bases). Germline lookup yields CDR1 LGHNA and CDR2 YNFKEQ. Trimming took 1 base from V and 1 from J, leaving 8 bases between them. The CDR3 loop spans 14 amino acids.

V gene TRBV5-1 combines with J gene TRBJ2-7; D remains ambiguous. This CDR3 region has 14 residues. V was clipped by 5 bases and J by 2 bases, with 14 bases between them. CDR1 SGHRS and CDR2 YFSETQ come from the germline V gene. The CDR3 coding sequence is TGCGCCAGCAGGCAAAACGACGGAACCTACGAGCAGTACTTC. This encodes CASRQNDGTYEQYF.

V usage is TRBV28 and J usage is TRBJ1-1, with D uncertain. V lost 7 bases and J 4 bases, leaving 10 bases between the germline ends. The CDR3 length is 12 residues. Germline V gives CDR1 MDHEN, CDR2 SYDVKM. This chain's CDR3 is CASIREGTEAFF. The DNA of the CDR3 is TGTGCCAGCATTCGGGAAGGCACTGAAGCTTTCTTT.

The count of this clone is one. CDR3 sequence reads: CASRPTGGGTEAFF. CDR3 DNA: TGTGCCAGCAGACCGACAGGGGGTGGGACTGAAGCTTTCTTT. V and J are TRBV6-5 and TRBJ1-1; TRBD1 matches at 9 bases. The V and J ends lost 6 bases and 5 bases, in that order; junction bases with no gene match: 7. Looked up from germline, CDR1 is MNHEY and CDR2 is SVGAGI. The CDR3 extends over 14 amino acids.

About this clone: This sample also contains other DNA sequences that code for the same CDR3. The rearrangement joins TRBV28 to TRBJ2-7, with unresolved D. V was pared by 5 bases and J by 5 bases, with 7 bases between. This CDR3 is built from 11 residues. The germline CDR1 and CDR2 sequences are MDHEN and SYDVKM. DNA of the CDR3: TGTGCCAGCAGTACCCGGGACGAGCAGTACTTC. Encoded protein: CASSTRDEQYF.

This clone has only one observation. The J gene is TRBJ2-7, the V gene TRBV28; 8 bases match TRBD2. V trimming: 5 bases; J trimming: 5 bases; junction bases outside the gene matches: 11. This CDR3 is built from 15 residues. CDR1 and CDR2 (germline): MDHEN, SYDVKM. CDR3 in DNA: TGTGCCAGCAGTGTACGCTCTGGACTAGCAGACGAGCAGTACTTC. Its protein product is CASSVRSGLADEQYF.

The gene calls are TRBV28 and TRBJ1-2; 10 nucleotides line up with TRBD1. With 5 bases clipped from V and 2 bases from J, the junction kept 8 bases outside the gene matches. CDR3 length: 16 amino acids. Germline V gene data show CDR1 as MDHEN and CDR2 as SYDVKM. For the CDR3, the DNA is TGTGCCAGCAGTCCTCCGGGACAGGGGTTCAACTATGGCTACACCTTC. Its translation is CASSPPGQGFNYGYTF.

The gene calls are TRBV15 and TRBJ2-7, with D hard to call. Germline CDR1 and CDR2: LNHNV and YYDKDF (reference sequence). The CDR3 spans 16 residues. V was clipped by 1 base and J by 3 bases, with 16 bases between them. The CDR3 reads CATSRAIIVSGYEQYF. CDR3 bases: TGTGCCACCAGCAGAGCGATCATTGTTTCAGGCTACGAGCAGTACTTC.

This clone appeared once. This sequence joins TRBV6-1 and TRBJ2-7, with TRBD1 identical over 9 bases. Per germline, CDR1 MNHNS and CDR2 SASEGT. The CDR3 runs 12 residues. In nucleotides, the CDR3 is TGTGGTACCGGGACAGGGCTTTACGAGCAGTACTTC. Residues: CGTGTGLYEQYF.

The chain couples TRBV28 to TRBJ1-6, with 10 nucleotides matching TRBD1. CDR1 and CDR2 (germline): MDHEN, SYDVKM. This CDR3 region has 16 residues. J lost 6 bases, V lost 5 bases, and 7 bases had no gene match. CDR3 amino acids: CASSPKGTGANSPLHF. The CDR3 coding sequence is TGTGCCAGCAGTCCAAAAGGGACAGGGGCTAATTCACCCCTCCACTTT.

The CDR3 DNA sequence: TGTGCCAGCAGTTTAATGGGGACAGGGGGGACCACCATATATTTT. It translates to CASSLMGTGGTTIYF. V usage is TRBV28 and J usage is TRBJ1-3, with TRBD1 matching over 11 bases. Germline values: CDR1 MDHEN, CDR2 SYDVKM. This CDR3 has 15 residues. Losses at the gene ends were 2 bases for V and 9 bases for J; bases not matched to a gene: 6.

In regard to this clone: The sample holds other DNA sequences that translate to the same CDR3. The chain uses TRBV6-5 and TRBJ2-7; 14 bases match TRBD2. CDR3 length: 15 amino acids. V dropped 6 bases and J dropped 4; count of bases not matched to a gene: 5. Germline lookup yields CDR1 MNHEY and CDR2 SVGAGI. The DNA for the CDR3 is TGTGCCAGCAGAAGAGGACTAGCGGGAGGATACGAGCAGTACTTC. Amino acids: CASRRGLAGGYEQYF.

The chain uses TRBV6-1 and TRBJ2-1; 9 bases map to TRBD1. Germline V CDR1 and CDR2: MNHNS, SASEGT. Trimming removed 4 bases from V and 1 base from J; junction bases left unmatched: 2. CDR3 length equals 15 residues. The CDR3 nucleotides read TGTGCCAGCAGTGCGGACAGGGGATCCTACAATGAGCAGTTCTTC. This gives the protein CASSADRGSYNEQFF.

V gene TRBV28 combines with J gene TRBJ2-7, with 9 bases that match TRBD2. CDR1 MDHEN and CDR2 SYDVKM come from the germline V gene. The CDR3 has 16 amino acids. V lost 2 bases and J lost 2; bases outside the gene matches: 7. The CDR3 protein is CASSLAASGNTYEQYF. The CDR3 nucleotides read TGTGCCAGCAGTTTAGCGGCTAGCGGGAACACCTACGAGCAGTACTTC.